One sample yielded the 22 T cell receptor beta chains listed below, sequenced in a study of naive and memory T cell subsets. Findings and limits, study-wide: Naive repertoires, especially CD8, held a few larger clonotypes, possibly memory cells re-expressing CD45RA.

Both TRBC1 and TRBC2 were covered by a beta constant-region primer of two equimolar oligonucleotides. Nested alpha and beta constant-region primers with the SP2 primer drove four PCR rounds on ligated cDNA. TCRdb independently ran MiXCR on the UMI-ligation and nested PCR reads; one entry per CDR3 protein. There are 90,000 to 120,000 distinct CDR3 sequences in the sample; approximately 15% occur only once, and 2.8% lies in the top ten. No antigen is known for these receptors. The source material was naive CD8+ T cells from blood. The receptors were gathered from a human donor in good health.

The table lists this clonotype with a few counts. The V and J genes are TRBV7-6 and TRBJ1-4, with 8 positions matching TRBD1. With 4 bases clipped from V and 0 bases from J, the junction kept 10 bases outside the gene matches. This CDR3 is built from 18 residues. Germline V gene sequence: CDR1 SGHVS, CDR2 FNYEAQ. The CDR3 protein is CASSYETQDRATNEKLFF. The DNA of the CDR3 is TGTGCCAGCAGCTACGAAACCCAGGACAGGGCAACTAATGAAAAACTGTTTTTT.

V usage is TRBV4-3 and J usage is TRBJ2-2; D might be TRBD1 (6 bases). V was shortened by 8 bases and J by 3 bases, with 16 bases between the two germline ends. The CDR3 extends over 15 amino acids. Germline loops: CDR1 LGHNA, CDR2 YSLEER. The CDR3 sequence is CASSYRVGHTGELFF. The CDR3 nucleotides read TGCGCCAGCTCCTACAGGGTGGGCCACACCGGGGAGCTGTTTTTT.

This clonotype has only one observation. The J gene is TRBJ2-7, the V gene TRBV7-9, with D hard to call. V gave up 4 bases and J gave up 1 base, with 14 bases separating them. This CDR3 spans 15 amino acids. Germline CDR1 and CDR2: SEHNR and FQNEAQ (reference sequence). CDR3 nucleotides: TGTGCCAGCAGCTCTAATTTTGGACGGTCCTACGAGCAGTACTTC. The encoded protein is CASSSNFGRSYEQYF.

This clonotype was detected only a few times. This rearrangement joins TRBV7-9 to TRBJ2-5; 7 nucleotides match TRBD2. J lost 2 bases, V lost 6 bases, and 6 bases had no gene match. This CDR3 comprises 14 residues. Germline V lookup: CDR1 SEHNR, CDR2 FQNEAQ (reference sequence). As DNA, the CDR3 is TGTGCCAGCAGGGGGGGGGAGATTCAAGAGACCCAGTACTTC. Amino acids: CASRGGEIQETQYF.

This chain links TRBV24-1 with TRBJ2-7, with a possible D match to TRBD2 (6 bases). CDR1 and CDR2 (germline): KGHDR, SFDVKD. V lost 4 bases, J lost 3 bases, and 12 bases lay in between. The CDR3 totals 14 residues. CDR3 sequence (DNA): TGTGCCACCAGTGACCCCGGGGGAGGCTACGAGCAGTACTTC. This sequence encodes CATSDPGGGYEQYF.

This clonotype has only a few counts. The chain joins TRBV2 to TRBJ2-2; unclear D gene. V lost 2 bases and J 0 bases, leaving 7 bases between the germline ends. The CDR3 has 15 amino acids. The germline V gene encodes CDR1 SNHLY and CDR2 FYNNEI. CDR3: CASSEPSSNTGELFF. The CDR3, as DNA: TGTGCCAGCAGTGAACCCAGTTCGAACACCGGGGAGCTGTTTTTT.

This chain joins TRBV4-3 and TRBJ2-3; 7 bases fit TRBD1. V dropped 0 bases and J dropped 2; count of bases not matched to a gene: 5. From germline, CDR1 is LGHNA and CDR2 YSLEER. This CDR3 is 16 amino acids long. The CDR3 region is CASSQEPGGFTDTQYF. Here the CDR3 DNA reads TGCGCCAGCAGCCAAGAACCAGGGGGATTCACAGATACGCAGTATTTT.

The chain couples TRBV4-2 to TRBJ1-2; D unresolved. V was trimmed by 1 base and J by 8 bases, leaving 5 bases between them. Germline loops: CDR1 LGHNA, CDR2 YNFKEQ. This CDR3 is built from 11 residues. The DNA for the CDR3 is TGTGCCAGCAGCCAAGGGCGGGGCTACACCTTC. It yields the protein CASSQGRGYTF.

Many counts were recorded for this clonotype. The chain carries TRBV4-3 and TRBJ2-2; D is uncertain. The CDR3 contains 16 residues. Germline assignment: CDR1 LGHNA and CDR2 YSLEER. Trimming left V 3 bases short and J 0 bases short, with 11 bases between. This chain's CDR3 is CASSHRSRTNTGELFF. CDR3 DNA sequence: TGCGCCAGCAGCCATCGCAGCCGTACGAACACCGGGGAGCTGTTTTTT.

This clonotype was seen a handful of times. The chain links TRBV25-1 to TRBJ2-7; TRBD2 matches 8 bases. Germline loops: CDR1 MGHDK, CDR2 SYGVNS. V shed 8 bases and J 6 bases; nucleotides not matched to a gene: 9. This CDR3 is built from 13 residues. The CDR3, as DNA: TGTGCCAGCGCGAGCGGGGGTATGACCGAGCAGTACTTC. It translates to CASASGGMTEQYF.

This clonotype was detected ten times or more. This chain joins TRBV29-1 and TRBJ2-1; D gene uncertain. This CDR3 comprises 12 residues. The germline V gene has CDR1 SQVTM and CDR2 ANQGSEA. Trimming took off 3 bases at V and 7 bases at J, with 10 bases between the two ends. CDR3 nucleotide sequence: TGCAGCGTTGAGGACCTAGGAAATGAGCAGTTCTTC. This gives the protein CSVEDLGNEQFF.

The chain is built from TRBV4-3 and TRBJ1-2; D gene ambiguous. Germline V gene lookup returns CDR1 LGHNA and CDR2 YSLEER. This CDR3 has 15 residues. The V and J ends lost 0 bases and 6 bases respectively, with 14 bases between them. In nucleotides, the CDR3 is TGCGCCAGCAGCCAAGATAATTGGGCGGCTGATGGCTACACCTTC. This translates into CASSQDNWAADGYTF.

This clonotype was recorded a few times. This chain joins TRBV9 and TRBJ2-1; 9 nucleotides line up with TRBD1. The germline gives CDR1 SGDLS, CDR2 YYNGEE. The CDR3 is 17 residues long. J gave up 0 bases and V 4 bases, and 8 bases lay outside the gene matches. This CDR3 reads CASSTPGTGISYNEQFF. The CDR3 nucleotides are TGTGCCAGCAGCACCCCCGGGACAGGGATCTCCTACAATGAGCAGTTCTTC.

This chain connects TRBV12-3 or TRBV12-4 to TRBJ1-5, with D hard to call. V lost 1 base and J 2 bases, leaving 18 bases between the germline ends. The CDR3 extends over 18 amino acids. The CDR3 spells CASSLGASRKEGNQPQHF. DNA for the CDR3: TGTGCCAGCAGTTTAGGGGCCAGTCGGAAAGAGGGCAATCAGCCCCAGCATTTT.

The J gene is TRBJ2-7, the V gene TRBV29-1; no reliable D call. Germline CDR1 and CDR2: SQVTM and ANQGSEA. The CDR3 contains 13 residues. The germline V and J ends were trimmed by 3 bases and 7 bases, with 16 bases remaining between them. The CDR3 region is CSVDDPRWSEQYF. The DNA for the CDR3 is TGCAGCGTTGACGACCCCCGATGGAGTGAGCAGTACTTC.

The genes are TRBV21-1 and TRBJ2-7; the table assigns TRBD1, which was not confirmed against the DNA. TRBV21-1 represents a pseudogene. The CDR3 consists of 16 residues. This CDR3 is CASSRGGLRESYEQYF. Here the CDR3 DNA reads TGTGCCAGCAGCCGGGGGGGGCTCCGCGAATCCTACGAGCAGTACTTC.

This clonotype was observed a handful of times. The CDR3 bases are TGCGCCAGCAGCCAAGAAGAGGGAGGGGGCTACGAGCAGTACTTC. It specifies CASSQEEGGGYEQYF. V usage is TRBV4-3 and J usage is TRBJ2-7; tentatively, D is TRBD2 (7 bases). Germline values: CDR1 LGHNA, CDR2 YSLEER. Trimming removed 0 bases at V and 3 bases at J, with 12 bases between. This CDR3 has 15 residues.

This CDR3 is CASSLGEDYGYTF. Written as DNA, the CDR3 is TGTGCCAGCAGTTTGGGGGAAGACTATGGCTACACCTTC. The chain employs TRBV12-3 or TRBV12-4 and TRBJ1-2; weak D call: TRBD1 (5 bases). The ends were cut back, 3 bases at V and 3 bases at J, with 8 bases in the middle. The CDR3 spans 13 residues.

This clonotype was seen many times. This chain joins TRBV9 and TRBJ2-3, with 9 nucleotides matching TRBD2. The CDR3 is 16 residues long. CDR1 SGDLS and CDR2 YYNGEE come from the germline V gene. Trimming removed 4 bases from V and 0 bases from J; junction bases left unmatched: 6. As DNA, the CDR3 is TGTGCCAGCAGCCTCAGGACTAGCGAAAGCACAGATACGCAGTATTTT. This translates into CASSLRTSESTDTQYF.

CDR3 protein: CASSRVGGLAGNEQFF. The CDR3 nucleotides read TGTGCCAGCAGCCGAGTTGGCGGACTAGCTGGGAATGAGCAGTTCTTC. The rearrangement uses TRBV14 and TRBJ2-1; 8 bases fit TRBD2. CDR3 length: 16 amino acids. Germline V lookup: CDR1 SGHDN, CDR2 FVKESK. Trimming cost V 4 bases and J 7 bases; bases outside gene matches: 12. The complete variable domain, with remaining parts taken from reference TRBV14 and TRBJ2-1, reads EAGVTQFPSHSVIEKGQTVTLRCDPISGHDNLYWYRRVMGKEIKFLLHFVKESKQDESGMPNNRFLAERTGGTYSTLKVQPAELEDSGVYFCASSRVGGLAGNEQFFGPGTRLTVL.

There are a few counts of this clonotype. This chain links TRBV7-2 with TRBJ2-3; D not certain. Germline V gene lookup returns CDR1 SGHTA and CDR2 FQGNSA. V lost 2 bases to trimming and J lost 4 bases, with 4 bases between them. This CDR3 contains 12 residues. This CDR3 is CASSLIADTQYF. The CDR3, as DNA: TGTGCCAGCAGCTTAATTGCAGATACGCAGTATTTT.

In its sample, this clonotype was seen many times. V usage is TRBV7-2 and J usage is TRBJ2-3; 9 nucleotides line up with TRBD1. CDR1 is SGHTA, CDR2 FQGNSA, per germline. J was trimmed by 0 bases and V by 3 bases; bases with no gene match: 4. This CDR3 has 16 amino acids. For the CDR3, the DNA is TGTGCCAGCAGCTTCGACAGGGGGTTTAGCACAGATACGCAGTATTTT. Translation gives CASSFDRGFSTDTQYF. Filled out from reference TRBV7-2 and TRBJ2-3, the complete variable domain reads GAGVSQSPSNKVTEKGKDVELRCDPISGHTALYWYRQSLGQGLEFLIYFQGNSAPDKSGLPSDRFSAERTGGSVSTLTIQRTQQEDSAVYLCASSFDRGFSTDTQYFGPGTRLTVL.